A single sample is the source of the 20 T cell receptor beta chains below, sequenced in a study of control samples from healthy donors and cancer patients. Sequenced by immunoSEQ multiplex PCR; TCRdb stores in-frame clones only, minus some. Of roughly 98,000 clones listed, approximately 82% were seen once; the top ten hold over 7.5%. Sample: blood. These TCRs come from a woman in her fifties or sixties in good health.

The gene calls are TRBV4-3 and TRBJ1-2; D perhaps matches TRBD1 (5 bases). CDR3 length: 17 residues. Germline V gene lookup returns CDR1 LGHNA and CDR2 YSLEER. V shed 0 bases and J shed 2 bases, with 16 bases lying between them. CDR3 nucleotides: TGCGCCAGCAGCCAAGACCATCGTTGGGGGACCAACTATGGCTACACCTTC. Amino acid sequence: CASSQDHRWGTNYGYTF.

The chain carries TRBV4-1 and TRBJ2-5; 8 bases line up with TRBD1. This CDR3 contains 17 residues. Germline V gives CDR1 MGHRA, CDR2 YSYEKL. The J segment lost 3 bases and the V segment lost 1 base, leaving 10 bases of the junction unmatched. DNA for the CDR3: TGCGCCAGCAGCCAAGCCGCCCCGGGACAGGAAAAAGAGACCCAGTACTTC. It specifies CASSQAAPGQEKETQYF.

The chain carries TRBV7-9 and TRBJ1-1; D remains ambiguous. The CDR3 sequence is 13 residues long. Germline V gives CDR1 SEHNR, CDR2 FQNEAQ (reference sequence). Trimming cost V 2 bases and J 10 bases, with 14 bases left between them. The CDR3 loop is CASSLIEGSRAFF. The CDR3, as DNA: TGTGCCAGCAGCTTAATAGAAGGTAGCCGAGCTTTCTTT.

V is TRBV3-1 (or the pseudogene TRBV3-2) and J is TRBJ1-2; D gene unclear. Per germline, CDR1 LGHDT and CDR2 YNNKEL (reference sequence). V was shortened by 3 bases and J by 4 bases, with 6 bases between the two germline ends. CDR3 length: 12 residues. This CDR3 reads CASSHRLYGYTF. CDR3 in DNA: TGTGCCAGCAGCCACAGACTCTATGGCTACACCTTC.

The chain combines TRBV19 with TRBJ1-1; 7 bases map to TRBD1. The germline gives CDR1 LNHDA, CDR2 SQIVND (reference sequence). The V segment lost 2 bases and the J segment 0 bases; nucleotides outside the gene matches: 6. The CDR3 loop spans 16 amino acids. This chain's CDR3 is CASSIPRGFMNTEAFF. CDR3 sequence (DNA): TGTGCCAGTAGTATACCCAGGGGGTTCATGAACACTGAAGCTTTCTTT.

V and J are TRBV11-2 and TRBJ2-1; 11 bases agree with TRBD2. In germline, CDR1 is SGHAT, CDR2 FQNNGV. J lost 7 bases, V lost 5 bases, and 16 bases had no gene match. The CDR3 is 18 amino acids. CDR3 in DNA: TGTGCCAGCAGCACACCACTAGCGGGAGATACATACAAGAATGAGCAGTTCTTC. Amino acid sequence: CASSTPLAGDTYKNEQFF.

V is TRBV5-4 and J is TRBJ1-2; D is possibly TRBD1 (5 bases). The V end lost 0 bases, the J end lost 2 bases, and 8 bases lay between the germline ends. This CDR3 has 14 residues. The germline gives CDR1 SGHNT, CDR2 YYREEE (reference sequence). The CDR3 here is CASSLGWGNYGYTF. The CDR3 DNA reads TGTGCCAGCAGCTTGGGTTGGGGGAACTATGGCTACACCTTC.

This clone was recorded a few times. The rearrangement uses TRBV10-3 and TRBJ2-1; no firm D call. Germline lookup yields CDR1 ENHRY and CDR2 SYGVKD. This CDR3 has 16 residues. Trimming took off 0 bases at V and 2 bases at J, with 11 bases between the two ends. CDR3 coding DNA: TGTGCCATCAGTGAGTCGAGTGTTGTCGCCTACAATGAGCAGTTCTTC. It yields the protein CAISESSVVAYNEQFF.

V and J are TRBV9 and TRBJ1-2, with D possibly matching TRBD1 (5 bases). This CDR3 comprises 13 residues. From germline, CDR1 is SGDLS and CDR2 YYNGEE. V lost 0 bases and J lost 2, with 5 bases in between. In DNA form, the CDR3 reads TGTGCCAGCAGCGTAGGACAGAACTATGGCTACACCTTC. This sequence encodes CASSVGQNYGYTF.

A few counts support this clone. The rearrangement joins TRBV5-5 to TRBJ2-7; D not certain. From germline, CDR1 is SGHKS and CDR2 YYEKEE (reference sequence). The ends were cut back, 1 base at V and 3 bases at J, with 11 bases in the middle. The CDR3 loop spans 14 amino acids. The CDR3 nucleotides read TGTGCCAGCAGCTTGTCGGCTCAGTTCTACGAGCAGTACTTC. It specifies CASSLSAQFYEQYF.

The chain is built from TRBV19 and TRBJ2-2; 7 bases fit TRBD1. V lost 4 bases and J lost 1; bases outside the gene matches: 6. The CDR3 loop spans 16 amino acids. The V gene's germline CDR1 is LNHDA and CDR2 SQIVND (reference sequence). CDR3: CASSTINRGNTGELFF. CDR3 nucleotide sequence: TGTGCCAGTAGTACCATAAACAGGGGGAACACCGGGGAGCTGTTTTTT. Supplemented by reference TRBV19 and TRBJ2-2, the full variable domain reads DGGITQSPKYLFRKEGQNVTLSCEQNLNHDAMYWYRQDPGQGLRLIYYSQIVNDFQKGDIAEGYSVSREKKESFPLTVTSAQKNPTAFYLCASSTINRGNTGELFFGEGSRLTVL.

The rearrangement uses TRBV18 and TRBJ1-2; possible D gene TRBD1, 5 bases. Germline-derived CDR1 and CDR2 are KGHSH and LQKENI. V gave up 3 bases and J gave up 0 bases, with 8 bases separating them. This CDR3 is 14 amino acids long. The CDR3 DNA is TGTGCCAGCTCACCTCAGGGAGCTAACTATGGCTACACCTTC. Translating gives CASSPQGANYGYTF.

The rearrangement joins TRBV5-1 to TRBJ1-4; D is possibly TRBD1 (5 bases). The germline gives CDR1 SGHRS, CDR2 YFSETQ. The V and J ends lost 2 bases and 4 bases respectively, with 12 bases between them. The CDR3 totals 15 residues. This CDR3 reads CASSLSADINEKLFF. CDR3 coding DNA: TGCGCCAGCAGCTTATCTGCGGACATTAATGAAAAACTGTTTTTT. The full variable domain, in which reference TRBV5-1 and TRBJ1-4 provide the parts outside the CDR3, is KAGVTQTPRYLIKTRGQQVTLSCSPISGHRSVSWYQQTPGQGLQFLFEYFSETQRNKGNFPGRFSGRQFSNSRSEMNVSTLELGDSALYLCASSLSADINEKLFFGSGTQLSVL.

The J gene is TRBJ1-1, the V gene TRBV28; 7 bases are shared with TRBD1. Per germline, CDR1 MDHEN and CDR2 SYDVKM. There are 14 residues in the CDR3. V gave up 1 base and J gave up 3 bases; unmatched junction bases: 2. CDR3 nucleotide sequence: TGTGCCAGCAGTTTATTCGACAGGGACACTGAAGCTTTCTTT. Encoded protein: CASSLFDRDTEAFF.

The chain couples TRBV6-5 to TRBJ1-3; no definite D call. Trimming left V 4 bases short and J 2 bases short, with 9 bases between. Germline-derived CDR1 and CDR2 are MNHEY and SVGAGI. The CDR3 is 14 amino acids. The CDR3 DNA reads as TGTGCCAGCAGTTCCCTCGAGGCTGGAAACACCATATATTTT. Translating it yields CASSSLEAGNTIYF.

The table lists this clone with a few counts. This chain links TRBV6-5 with TRBJ1-5; no clear D. V dropped 5 bases and J dropped 5 bases, with 10 bases sitting between them. The CDR3 length is 13 residues. The V gene's germline CDR1 is MNHEY and CDR2 SVGAGI. This CDR3 reads CASSPHVDQPQHF. As DNA, the CDR3 is TGTGCCAGCAGTCCTCATGTAGATCAGCCCCAGCATTTT.

This sequence joins TRBV18 and TRBJ2-2, with D uncertain. V lost 2 bases and J 5 bases, leaving 9 bases between the germline ends. This CDR3 contains 14 residues. Looked up from germline, CDR1 is KGHSH and CDR2 is LQKENI. CDR3 DNA sequence: TGTGCCAGCTCACCAGAGGTCGGAACCGGGGAGCTGTTTTTT. Translation: CASSPEVGTGELFF.

The chain couples TRBV2 to TRBJ2-3; D gene unclear. The V end lost 4 bases, the J end lost 3 bases, and 5 bases lay between the germline ends. CDR3 length: 12 amino acids. CDR1 and CDR2 from the germline V gene are SNHLY and FYNNEI. DNA for the CDR3: TGTGCCAGCAGTGTATTGACAGATACGCAGTATTTT. Amino acid sequence: CASSVLTDTQYF.

This sequence joins TRBV19 and TRBJ1-6, with TRBD1 identical over 8 bases. The CDR3 has 15 residues. CDR1 is LNHDA, CDR2 SQIVND, per germline (reference sequence). The ends lost 1 base at V and 5 bases at J; junction bases unmatched: 1. In DNA form, the CDR3 reads TGTGCCAGTAGTATAGGGGACAGGAATAATTCACCCCTCCACTTT. Translating gives CASSIGDRNNSPLHF.

The CDR3 DNA follows: TGTGCCAGCAGCTCGCTAGCGGGGGGGCAGGGTGAGCAGTTCTTC. As protein: CASSSLAGGQGEQFF. The rearrangement uses TRBV7-6 and TRBJ2-1; 12 nucleotides line up with TRBD2. There are 15 residues in the CDR3. The ends lost 4 bases at V and 9 bases at J; junction bases unmatched: 7. CDR1 and CDR2 from the germline V gene are SGHVS and FNYEAQ.